This T cell receptor (beta chain) is drawn from a study of identical twins. In its sample, this clonotype was seen many times. Antigen unknown. Addition of a universal primer site occurred through template switching, and cDNA carried unique molecular identifiers. TCRdb passed the 5' RACE reads through MiXCR, listing each CDR3 protein once. The sample shows 250,000 or so distinct CDR3 sequences, around 8.3% of them seen only once. The study's findings and limits: Weaker excess twin sharing was seen among beta out-of-frame sequences.

Trimming stripped 5 bases from V and 7 bases from J, with 11 bases between. This CDR3 region has 13 residues. This sample was also put to use in a study of yellow fever vaccine responses in identical twins.

The gene calls are TRBV12-3 or TRBV12-4 and TRBJ2-2; TRBD2 is a possible D gene (6 bases). The receptor comes from a woman aged 18-29 years in good health. The sample taken for sequencing was CD8+ T cells sorted from blood. In DNA, the CDR3 is TGTGCCAGCAGTCCTTCTAGCGTCGGGGAGCTGTTTTTT. Translating it yields CASSPSSVGELFF.